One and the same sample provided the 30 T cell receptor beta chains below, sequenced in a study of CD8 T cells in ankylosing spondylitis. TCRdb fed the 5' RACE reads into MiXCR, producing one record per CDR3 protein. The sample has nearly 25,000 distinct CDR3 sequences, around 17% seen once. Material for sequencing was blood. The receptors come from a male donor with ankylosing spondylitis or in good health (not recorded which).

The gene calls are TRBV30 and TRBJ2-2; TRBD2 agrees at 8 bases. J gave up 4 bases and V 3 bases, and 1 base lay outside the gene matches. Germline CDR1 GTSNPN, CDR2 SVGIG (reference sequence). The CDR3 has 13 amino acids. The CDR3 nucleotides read TGTGCCTGGAGCGGGAGGGCCACCGGGGAGCTGTTTTTT. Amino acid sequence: CAWSGRATGELFF.

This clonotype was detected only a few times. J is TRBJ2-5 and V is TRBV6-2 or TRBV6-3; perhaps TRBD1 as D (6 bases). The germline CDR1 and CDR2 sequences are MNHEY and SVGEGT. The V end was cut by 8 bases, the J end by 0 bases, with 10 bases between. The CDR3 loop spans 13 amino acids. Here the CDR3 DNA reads TGTGCCAGCCGTGGACAGAACCAAGAGACCCAGTACTTC. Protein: CASRGQNQETQYF.

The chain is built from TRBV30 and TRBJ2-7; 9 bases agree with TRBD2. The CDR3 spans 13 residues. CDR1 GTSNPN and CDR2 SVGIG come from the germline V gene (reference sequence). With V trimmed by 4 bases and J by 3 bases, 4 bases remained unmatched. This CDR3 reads CAWTRGGGYEQYF. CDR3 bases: TGTGCCTGGACGCGGGGGGGAGGCTACGAGCAGTACTTC.

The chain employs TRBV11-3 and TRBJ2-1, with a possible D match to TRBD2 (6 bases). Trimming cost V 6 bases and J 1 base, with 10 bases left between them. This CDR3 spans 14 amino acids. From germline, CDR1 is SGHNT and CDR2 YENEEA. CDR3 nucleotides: TGTGCCAGCAGTCCCGGGACTTCCTACAATGAGCAGTTCTTC. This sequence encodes CASSPGTSYNEQFF.

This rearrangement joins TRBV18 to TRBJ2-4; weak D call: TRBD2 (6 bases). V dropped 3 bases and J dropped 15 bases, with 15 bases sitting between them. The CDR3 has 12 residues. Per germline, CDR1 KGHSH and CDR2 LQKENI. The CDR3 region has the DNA TGTGCCAGCTCACCTGGCGGACTACGGCTGTACTTC. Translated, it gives CASSPGGLRLYF.

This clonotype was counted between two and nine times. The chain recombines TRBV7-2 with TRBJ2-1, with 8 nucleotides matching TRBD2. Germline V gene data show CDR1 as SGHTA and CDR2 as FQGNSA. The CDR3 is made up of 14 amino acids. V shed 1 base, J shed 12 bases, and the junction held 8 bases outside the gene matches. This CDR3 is CASSLVPTAGGQFF. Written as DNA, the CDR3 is TGTGCCAGCAGCTTAGTCCCGACCGCGGGGGGGCAGTTCTTC.

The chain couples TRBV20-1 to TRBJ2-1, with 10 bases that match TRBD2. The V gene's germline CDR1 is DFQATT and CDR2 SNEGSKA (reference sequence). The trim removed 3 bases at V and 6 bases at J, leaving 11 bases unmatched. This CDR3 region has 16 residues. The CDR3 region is CSASPGRRTSGNEQFF. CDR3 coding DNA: TGCAGTGCTAGCCCCGGCAGGAGGACTAGCGGCAATGAGCAGTTCTTC.

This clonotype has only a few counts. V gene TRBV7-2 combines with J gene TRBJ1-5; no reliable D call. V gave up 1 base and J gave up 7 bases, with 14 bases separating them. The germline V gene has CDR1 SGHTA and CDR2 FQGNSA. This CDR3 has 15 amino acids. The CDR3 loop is CASSLGPREPQPQHF. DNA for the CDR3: TGTGCCAGCAGCTTAGGACCGCGGGAACCCCAGCCCCAGCATTTT.

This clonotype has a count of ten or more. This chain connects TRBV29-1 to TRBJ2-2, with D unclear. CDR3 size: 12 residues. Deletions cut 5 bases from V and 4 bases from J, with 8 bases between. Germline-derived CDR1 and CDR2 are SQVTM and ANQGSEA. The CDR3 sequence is CSVRRGTGELFF. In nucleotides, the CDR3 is TGCAGCGTTCGCAGAGGCACCGGGGAGCTGTTTTTT.

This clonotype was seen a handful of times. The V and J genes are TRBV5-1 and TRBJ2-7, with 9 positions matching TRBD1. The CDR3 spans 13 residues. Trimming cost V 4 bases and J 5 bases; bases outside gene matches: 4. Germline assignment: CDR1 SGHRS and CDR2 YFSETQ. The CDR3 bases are TGCGCCAGCAGCCTTGACAGGGGGAACGAGCAGTACGTC. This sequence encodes CASSLDRGNEQYV.

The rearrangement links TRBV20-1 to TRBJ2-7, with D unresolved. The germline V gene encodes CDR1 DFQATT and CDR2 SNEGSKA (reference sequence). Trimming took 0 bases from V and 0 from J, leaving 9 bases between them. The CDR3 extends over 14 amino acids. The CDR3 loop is CSARDLVASYEQYF. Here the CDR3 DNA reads TGCAGTGCTAGAGATCTTGTTGCCTCCTACGAGCAGTACTTC.

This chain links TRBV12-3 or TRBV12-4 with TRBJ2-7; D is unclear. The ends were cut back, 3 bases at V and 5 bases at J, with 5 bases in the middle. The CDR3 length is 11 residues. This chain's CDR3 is CASSFLNEQYF. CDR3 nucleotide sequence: TGTGCCAGCAGTTTCCTCAACGAGCAGTACTTC.

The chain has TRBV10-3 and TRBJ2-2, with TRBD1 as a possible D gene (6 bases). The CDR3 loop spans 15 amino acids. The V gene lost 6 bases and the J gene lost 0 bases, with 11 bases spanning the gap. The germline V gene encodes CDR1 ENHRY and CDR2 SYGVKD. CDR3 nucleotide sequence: TGTGCCATCAGCGGACAGAGCTCGAACACCGGGGAGCTGTTTTTT. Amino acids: CAISGQSSNTGELFF.

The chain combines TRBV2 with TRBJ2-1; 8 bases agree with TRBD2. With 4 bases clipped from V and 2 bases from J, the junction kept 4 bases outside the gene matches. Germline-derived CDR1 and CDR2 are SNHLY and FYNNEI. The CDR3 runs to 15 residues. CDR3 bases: TGTGCCAGCAGTGGTGTTAGCGGGACCTACAATGAGCAGTTCTTC. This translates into CASSGVSGTYNEQFF.

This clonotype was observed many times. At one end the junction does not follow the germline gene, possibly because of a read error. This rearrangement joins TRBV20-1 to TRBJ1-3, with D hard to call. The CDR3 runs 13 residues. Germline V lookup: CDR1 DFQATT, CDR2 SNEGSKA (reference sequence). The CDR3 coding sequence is TGCAGTGCTATCAGCTACTCTGGAACCACCATATATTTT. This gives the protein CSAISYSGTTIYF.

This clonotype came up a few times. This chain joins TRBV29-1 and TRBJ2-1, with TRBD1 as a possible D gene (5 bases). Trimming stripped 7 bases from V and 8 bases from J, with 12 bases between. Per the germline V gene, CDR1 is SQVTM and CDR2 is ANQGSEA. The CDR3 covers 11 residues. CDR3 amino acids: CSALRGYEQFF. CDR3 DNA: TGCAGCGCCCTAAGGGGTTATGAGCAGTTCTTC.

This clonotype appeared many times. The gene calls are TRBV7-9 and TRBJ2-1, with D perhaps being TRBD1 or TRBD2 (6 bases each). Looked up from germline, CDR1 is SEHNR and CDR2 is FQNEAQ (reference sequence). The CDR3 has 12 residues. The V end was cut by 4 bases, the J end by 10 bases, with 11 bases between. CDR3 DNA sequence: TGTGCCAGCAGCTCCGCCGGGGGCGAGCAGTTCTTC. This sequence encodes CASSSAGGEQFF.

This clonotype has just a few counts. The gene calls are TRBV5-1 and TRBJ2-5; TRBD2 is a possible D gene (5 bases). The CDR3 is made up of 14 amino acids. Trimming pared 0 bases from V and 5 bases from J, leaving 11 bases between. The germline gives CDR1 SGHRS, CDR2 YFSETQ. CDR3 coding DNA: TGCGCCAGCAGCTTGGGAGGGATTATGGAGACCCAGTACTTC. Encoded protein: CASSLGGIMETQYF. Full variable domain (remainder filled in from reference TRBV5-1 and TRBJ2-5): KAGVTQTPRYLIKTRGQQVTLSCSPISGHRSVSWYQQTPGQGLQFLFEYFSETQRNKGNFPGRFSGRQFSNSRSEMNVSTLELGDSALYLCASSLGGIMETQYFGPGTRLLVL.

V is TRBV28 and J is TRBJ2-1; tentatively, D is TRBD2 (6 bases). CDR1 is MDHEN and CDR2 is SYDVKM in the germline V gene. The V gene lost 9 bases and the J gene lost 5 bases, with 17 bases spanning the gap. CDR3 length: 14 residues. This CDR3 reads CASTLGTPNNEQFF. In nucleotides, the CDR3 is TGTGCCAGTACCCTGGGGACTCCCAACAATGAGCAGTTCTTC.

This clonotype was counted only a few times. CDR3 sequence: CASSSLSGGGTDTQYF. The CDR3 DNA sequence: TGTGCCAGCAGCTCACTTAGCGGGGGGGGCACAGATACGCAGTATTTT. The gene calls are TRBV7-3 and TRBJ2-3; 11 bases map to TRBD2. This CDR3 is 16 amino acids long. Germline CDR1 SGHTA, CDR2 FQGTGA. The V and J ends lost 4 bases and 1 base, in that order; junction bases with no gene match: 4. Drawing the rest from reference TRBV7-3 and TRBJ2-3, the complete variable domain is GAGVSQTPSNKVTEKGKYVELRCDPISGHTALYWYRQSLGQGPEFLIYFQGTGAADDSGLPNDRFFAVRPEGSVSTLKIQRTERGDSAVYLCASSSLSGGGTDTQYFGPGTRLTVL.

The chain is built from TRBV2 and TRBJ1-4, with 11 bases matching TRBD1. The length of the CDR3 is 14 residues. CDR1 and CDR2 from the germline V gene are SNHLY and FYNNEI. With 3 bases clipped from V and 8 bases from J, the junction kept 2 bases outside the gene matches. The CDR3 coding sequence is TGTGCCAGCAGTGACCGGGACAGGGGGGAAAAACTGTTTTTT. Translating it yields CASSDRDRGEKLFF.

The CDR3 nucleotides are TGTGCCAGCAGCTTAGGATCCGGGGCAGATACGCAGTATTTT. It codes for CASSLGSGADTQYF. The chain recombines TRBV11-3 with TRBJ2-3, with D perhaps matching TRBD2 (5 bases). CDR1 is SGHNT and CDR2 is YENEEA in the germline V gene. The CDR3 is 14 amino acids. Trimming took 1 base from V and 4 from J, leaving 9 bases between them.

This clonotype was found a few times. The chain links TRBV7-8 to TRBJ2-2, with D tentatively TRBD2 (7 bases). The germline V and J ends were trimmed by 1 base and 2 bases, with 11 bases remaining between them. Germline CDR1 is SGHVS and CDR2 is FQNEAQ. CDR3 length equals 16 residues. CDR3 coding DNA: TGTGCCAGCAGCTTAGTTGCGGGGGCCAACACCGGGGAGCTGTTTTTT. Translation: CASSLVAGANTGELFF.

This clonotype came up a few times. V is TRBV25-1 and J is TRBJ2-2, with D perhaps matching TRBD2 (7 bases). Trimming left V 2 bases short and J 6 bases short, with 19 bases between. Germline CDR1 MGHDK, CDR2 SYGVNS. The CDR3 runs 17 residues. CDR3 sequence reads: CASSEVPRGGLSGELFF. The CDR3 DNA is TGTGCCAGCAGTGAAGTTCCCCGCGGGGGCCTATCCGGGGAGCTGTTTTTT.

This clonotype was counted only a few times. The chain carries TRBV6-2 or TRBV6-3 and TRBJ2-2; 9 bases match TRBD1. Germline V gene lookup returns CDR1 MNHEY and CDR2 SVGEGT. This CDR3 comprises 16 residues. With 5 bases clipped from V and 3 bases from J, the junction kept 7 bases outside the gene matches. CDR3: CASSGDRGRHTGELFF. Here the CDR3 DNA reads TGTGCCAGCAGTGGAGACAGGGGGAGACACACCGGGGAGCTGTTTTTT.

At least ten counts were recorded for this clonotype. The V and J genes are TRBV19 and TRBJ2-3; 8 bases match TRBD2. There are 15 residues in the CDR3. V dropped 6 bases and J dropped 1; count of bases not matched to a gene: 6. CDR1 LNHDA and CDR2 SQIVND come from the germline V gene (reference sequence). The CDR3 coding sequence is TGTGCCAGTAGAATGAGTAGCGGGGGCACAGATACGCAGTATTTT. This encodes CASRMSSGGTDTQYF.

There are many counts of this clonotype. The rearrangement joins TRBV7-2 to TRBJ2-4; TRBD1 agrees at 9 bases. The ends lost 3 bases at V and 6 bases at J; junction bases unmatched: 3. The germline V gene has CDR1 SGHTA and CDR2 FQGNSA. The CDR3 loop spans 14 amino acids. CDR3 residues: CASSLDRGGNIQYF. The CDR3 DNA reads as TGTGCCAGCAGCTTGGACAGGGGAGGAAACATTCAGTACTTC.

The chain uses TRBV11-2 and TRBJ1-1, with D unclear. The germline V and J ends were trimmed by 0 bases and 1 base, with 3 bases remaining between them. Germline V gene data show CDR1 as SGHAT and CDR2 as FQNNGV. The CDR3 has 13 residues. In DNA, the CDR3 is TGTGCCAGCAGCTTAGAGAGGAACACTGAAGCTTTCTTT. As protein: CASSLERNTEAFF.

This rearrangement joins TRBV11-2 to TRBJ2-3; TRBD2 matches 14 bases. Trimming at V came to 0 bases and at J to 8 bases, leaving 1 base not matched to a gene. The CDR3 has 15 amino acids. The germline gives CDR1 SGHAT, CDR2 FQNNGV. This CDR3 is CASSLDGTSGSTQYF. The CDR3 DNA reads TGTGCCAGCAGCTTAGATGGGACTAGCGGGAGTACGCAGTATTTT. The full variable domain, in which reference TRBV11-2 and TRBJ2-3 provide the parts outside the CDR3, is EAGVAQSPRYKIIEKRQSVAFWCNPISGHATLYWYQQILGQGPKLLIQFQNNGVVDDSQLPKDRFSAERLKGVDSTLKIQPAKLEDSAVYLCASSLDGTSGSTQYFGPGTRLTVL.

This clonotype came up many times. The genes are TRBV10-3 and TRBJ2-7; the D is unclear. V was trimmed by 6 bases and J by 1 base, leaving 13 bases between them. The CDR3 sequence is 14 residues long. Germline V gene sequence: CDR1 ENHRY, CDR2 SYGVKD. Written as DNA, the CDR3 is TGTGCCATCAGCCCGGAGTTCGGGTCCTACGAGCAGTACTTC. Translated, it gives CAISPEFGSYEQYF.